The 22 T cell receptor beta chains listed next were all sequenced from one sample in a study of T-cell reconstitution after alpha-beta-depleted transplantation in children. Researchers prepared the TCRbeta library using unique molecular identifiers, the study reports. From the PCR reads, TCRdb called clonotypes with MiXCR, one entry per CDR3 protein. Of more than 200,000 distinct CDR3 sequences listed, 7.5% to 9.5% are singletons. This specimen consisted of PBMCs, mostly from graft donor cells, obtained 360 days after TCRalphabeta/CD19-depleted stem cell transplant. The receptors were sampled from a male patient aged 2-9 years who had a stem cell transplant for acute myeloid leukemia, so the T cells may come from the graft donor.

CDR3 amino acids: CASHGRANTGELFF. The CDR3 nucleotides read TGTGCCAGCCATGGGCGGGCGAACACCGGGGAGCTGTTTTTT. The rearrangement joins TRBV18 to TRBJ2-2; D is perhaps TRBD2 (5 bases). V dropped 8 bases and J dropped 0 bases, with 10 bases sitting between them. CDR1 KGHSH and CDR2 LQKENI come from the germline V gene. The CDR3 has 14 residues.

This clonotype was counted a few times. The CDR3 bases are TGTGCCAGCAGCTTAGTCAGGGACAGGGGAGTCTATGGCTACACCTTC. This codes for CASSLVRDRGVYGYTF. The J gene is TRBJ1-2, the V gene TRBV7-8; 10 bases line up with TRBD1. Trimming removed 1 base from V and 4 bases from J; junction bases left unmatched: 6. The CDR3 runs 16 residues. Germline V gene sequence: CDR1 SGHVS, CDR2 FQNEAQ.

Many counts were recorded for this clonotype. CDR3: CASSVGLSPSEQYF. The CDR3 DNA reads TGCGCCAGCAGCGTGGGACTATCCCCTTCCGAGCAGTACTTC. This rearrangement joins TRBV5-1 to TRBJ2-7, with 7 bases matching TRBD2. The germline V gene has CDR1 SGHRS and CDR2 YFSETQ. V gave up 4 bases and J gave up 6 bases; unmatched junction bases: 10. This CDR3 is 14 amino acids long.

This clonotype was observed many times. The chain is built from TRBV5-1 and TRBJ2-5, with unresolved D. The CDR3 totals 12 residues. The V end was cut by 0 bases, the J end by 3 bases, with 3 bases between. CDR1 is SGHRS, CDR2 YFSETQ, per germline. CDR3 in amino acids: CASSLAKETQYF. The CDR3 nucleotides read TGCGCCAGCAGCTTGGCGAAAGAGACCCAGTACTTC.

This clonotype was picked up a small number of times. The genes are TRBV20-1 and TRBJ1-1; a possible D gene is TRBD1 (5 bases). Germline CDR1 DFQATT, CDR2 SNEGSKA (reference sequence). Trimming stripped 6 bases from V and 4 bases from J, with 12 bases between. The CDR3 sequence is 12 residues long. The DNA for the CDR3 is TGCAGTGCCAGTGGCAGGGTCACTGAAGCTTTCTTT. This translates into CSASGRVTEAFF.

In its sample, this clonotype was seen a few times. The J gene is TRBJ2-1, the V gene TRBV20-1, with D unclear. The CDR3 is made up of 14 amino acids. V dropped 3 bases and J dropped 6 bases, with 15 bases sitting between them. Germline CDR1 and CDR2: DFQATT and SNEGSKA (reference sequence). CDR3 residues: CSARLSSYVNEQFF. CDR3 DNA sequence: TGCAGTGCTAGGTTAAGTTCGTACGTCAATGAGCAGTTCTTC.

The rearrangement joins TRBV7-2 to TRBJ2-3; D uncertain. The CDR3 contains 15 residues. Trimming cost V 6 bases and J 4 bases, with 17 bases left between them. Germline CDR1 reads SGHTA; CDR2 reads FQGNSA. The CDR3 sequence: CASSPRRSGADTQYF. The CDR3 region has the DNA TGTGCCAGCAGTCCACGCCGATCCGGCGCAGATACGCAGTATTTT. The full variable domain, with the rest looked up from reference TRBV7-2 and TRBJ2-3, is GAGVSQSPSNKVTEKGKDVELRCDPISGHTALYWYRQSLGQGLEFLIYFQGNSAPDKSGLPSDRFSAERTGGSVSTLTIQRTQQEDSAVYLCASSPRRSGADTQYFGPGTRLTVL.

This clonotype has ten or more counts. The chain recombines TRBV20-1 with TRBJ2-5, with 9 bases lining up with TRBD1. The germline V gene encodes CDR1 DFQATT and CDR2 SNEGSKA (reference sequence). The CDR3 extends over 16 amino acids. V shed 1 base and J 1 base; nucleotides not matched to a gene: 7. The CDR3 region has the DNA TGCAGTGCTAGAGCCCGGACAGGGGATTTCCAAGAGACCCAGTACTTC. It is translated as CSARARTGDFQETQYF.

This clonotype has at least ten counts. The chain combines TRBV7-9 with TRBJ2-7; 7 positions match TRBD1. The CDR3 spans 15 residues. Per the germline V gene, CDR1 is SEHNR and CDR2 is FQNEAQ (reference sequence). V lost 1 base, J lost 2 bases, and 5 bases stayed unmatched. CDR3 region: CASSLGSRGPYEQYV. The CDR3 region has the DNA TGTGCCAGCAGCTTAGGCTCAAGGGGGCCCTACGAGCAGTACGTC.

This clonotype was seen more than once but under ten times. The CDR3 coding sequence is TGTGCCAGCAGCCGGCAGGGGTTCTACAATGAGCAGTTCTTC. Translated: CASSRQGFYNEQFF. The chain uses TRBV3-1 and TRBJ2-1; possibly TRBD1 for D (6 bases). The CDR3 covers 14 residues. Germline CDR1 reads LGHDT; CDR2 reads YNNKEL (reference sequence). Trimming left V 4 bases short and J 3 bases short, with 10 bases between.

DNA of the CDR3: TGTGCCAGCAGCGTAGACCAAGGAAAGGGGGACCCCCATTACACTGAAGCTTTCTTT. This gives the protein CASSVDQGKGDPHYTEAFF. This chain uses TRBV9 with TRBJ1-1, with D possibly being TRBD1 (6 bases). The CDR3 is 19 amino acids. Germline V CDR1 and CDR2: SGDLS, YYNGEE. V gave up 0 bases and J gave up 3 bases, with 24 bases separating them.

This clonotype turned up a few times. This chain joins TRBV4-1 and TRBJ2-1; D might be TRBD1 (5 bases). Trimming removed 1 base at V and 6 bases at J, with 16 bases between. This CDR3 contains 16 residues. Germline CDR1 is MGHRA and CDR2 is YSYEKL. The CDR3 DNA reads TGCGCCAGCAGCCAAGGGTGGACACTCCCTCCCAATGAGCAGTTCTTC. Protein sequence: CASSQGWTLPPNEQFF.

This clonotype was recorded at least ten times. The chain couples TRBV5-8 to TRBJ1-1, with D unresolved. The CDR3 length is 13 residues. Trimming stripped 4 bases from V and 11 bases from J, with 18 bases between. CDR1 SGHTS and CDR2 YDEGEE come from the germline V gene. The CDR3 loop is CASSSRAVIMAFF. CDR3 nucleotide sequence: TGTGCCAGCAGCAGCCGGGCGGTGATCATGGCTTTCTTT.

The genes are TRBV20-1 and TRBJ1-1; perhaps TRBD1 as D (6 bases). The germline V gene has CDR1 DFQATT and CDR2 SNEGSKA (reference sequence). The CDR3 contains 16 residues. The germline V and J ends were trimmed by 3 bases and 2 bases, with 19 bases remaining between them. As DNA, the CDR3 is TGCAGTGCTAGGCATCCGGGGGGGGCGGTCAACACTGAAGCTTTCTTT. Its translation is CSARHPGGAVNTEAFF.

This clonotype was observed many times. This rearrangement joins TRBV11-1 to TRBJ2-1, with 10 nucleotides matching TRBD2. V lost 3 bases to trimming and J lost 0 bases; unmatched junction nucleotides: 8. This CDR3 spans 18 amino acids. CDR1 and CDR2 (germline): SGHAT, FQDESV (reference sequence). Here the CDR3 DNA reads TGTGCCAGCAGCTTGGGACTAGCGCTAACGAGCTCCTACAATGAGCAGTTCTTC. Encoded protein: CASSLGLALTSSYNEQFF.

This clonotype was picked up many times. The chain has TRBV20-1 and TRBJ2-1, with D possibly being TRBD1 (6 bases). The germline V gene encodes CDR1 DFQATT and CDR2 SNEGSKA (reference sequence). Trimming removed 6 bases from V and 7 bases from J, with 13 bases in between. This CDR3 region has 12 residues. The CDR3 DNA sequence: TGCAGTGCCCCAGGGGTATTAAATGAGCAGTTCTTC. Amino acid sequence: CSAPGVLNEQFF.

This clonotype has at least ten counts. V gene TRBV18 combines with J gene TRBJ1-1; weak D call: TRBD1 (5 bases). Germline V gene sequence: CDR1 KGHSH, CDR2 LQKENI. The CDR3 consists of 14 residues. The germline V and J ends were trimmed by 2 bases and 3 bases, with 10 bases remaining between them. CDR3 DNA sequence: TGTGCCAGCTCACCAAGGGGCGCCTACACTGAAGCTTTCTTT. It yields the protein CASSPRGAYTEAFF.

Ten or more counts support this clonotype. J is TRBJ2-7 and V is TRBV12-3 or TRBV12-4; D is unclear. Trimming pared 5 bases from V and 1 base from J, leaving 12 bases between. The CDR3 has 14 amino acids. The CDR3 here is CASSIRHLSYEQYF. The DNA for the CDR3 is TGTGCCAGCAGTATCCGACACCTATCCTACGAGCAGTACTTC.

This clonotype was observed at least ten times. This chain joins TRBV4-2 and TRBJ2-3; unclear D gene. This CDR3 is built from 13 residues. V was shortened by 1 base and J by 3 bases, with 5 bases between the two germline ends. Germline-derived CDR1 and CDR2 are LGHNA and YNFKEQ. The CDR3 DNA reads as TGTGCCAGCAGCCAAGGTCCGACAGATACGCAGTATTTT. Translated: CASSQGPTDTQYF.

This clonotype came up a few times. This chain links TRBV6-1 with TRBJ2-5; D could derive from TRBD1 or TRBD2 (5 bases each). CDR3 length equals 13 residues. V dropped 4 bases and J dropped 2 bases, with 8 bases sitting between them. The germline V gene has CDR1 MNHNS and CDR2 SASEGT. In nucleotides, the CDR3 is TGTGCCAGCAGTGCGGGGCTTCAAGAGACCCAGTACTTC. This codes for CASSAGLQETQYF.

The CDR3 sequence: CASSSKGETQYF. The CDR3 DNA reads as TGTGCCAGCAGTTCCAAGGGAGAGACCCAGTACTTC. This chain connects TRBV12-3 or TRBV12-4 to TRBJ2-5; D remains ambiguous. The CDR3 runs to 12 residues. Trimming took 4 bases from V and 4 from J, leaving 7 bases between them.

This clonotype was found a few times. The rearrangement uses TRBV6-5 and TRBJ2-7; D tentatively fits TRBD1 or TRBD2 (5 bases each). This CDR3 has 11 amino acids. CDR1 MNHEY and CDR2 SVGAGI come from the germline V gene. Trimming removed 2 bases at V and 6 bases at J, with 5 bases between. For the CDR3, the DNA is TGTGCCAGCAGTTACGGGGGCGAGCAGTACTTC. Its protein product is CASSYGGEQYF.